Listed below are T cell receptor beta chains from one sample, sequenced in a study of technical replicates of blood from several donors. Repertoires were generated with immunoSEQ multiplex PCR, while TCRdb's copy carries only in-frame clones and drops some. The sample lists around 80,000 clones; roughly 98% were seen once. Sequencing was carried out using T cells isolated from PBMCs. Receptors originate from a human donor in good health. Each CDR3 is given with its conserved first and last residue. Fields, in order: J gene, V gene, D gene, CDR3 DNA, CDR3 protein. The D gene is left open where the match is weak.

J gene: TRBJ1-1
V gene: TRBV7-9
D gene: -
CDR3 DNA: TGTGCCAGCAGCTCATCTCAGGGGCTGGAGGCTTTCTTT
CDR3 protein: CASSSSQGLEAFF

J gene: TRBJ2-1
V gene: TRBV13
D gene: TRBD1
CDR3 DNA: TGTGCCAGCAGCCGAGGGACAGGGGAACCTTTTGATGAGCAGTTCTTC
CDR3 protein: CASSRGTGEPFDEQFF

J gene: TRBJ2-3
V gene: TRBV4-1
D gene: -
CDR3 DNA: TGCGCCAGCAGCTTCGGGGGCGGGGGAACAGATACGCAGTATTTT
CDR3 protein: CASSFGGGGTDTQYF

J gene: TRBJ1-2
V gene: TRBV28
D gene: -
CDR3 DNA: TGTGCCAGCAGTACTGGGGGCCATAAGGATGGCTACACCTTC
CDR3 protein: CASSTGGHKDGYTF

J gene: TRBJ1-3
V gene: TRBV2
D gene: -
CDR3 DNA: TGTGCCAGCAGAGCCGGGCCAAGGGGGGGAAACACCATATATTTT
CDR3 protein: CASRAGPRGGNTIYF

J gene: TRBJ2-7
V gene: TRBV5-1
D gene: TRBD1
CDR3 DNA: TGCGCCAGCAGTCTGGACAGGGGAGACCACGAGCAGTACTTC
CDR3 protein: CASSLDRGDHEQYF

J gene: TRBJ2-2
V gene: TRBV13
D gene: -
CDR3 DNA: TGTGCCAGCAGCAGACTCATAGTGGCCGGGGAGCTGTTTTTT
CDR3 protein: CASSRLIVAGELFF

J gene: TRBJ1-1
V gene: TRBV4-2
D gene: -
CDR3 DNA: TGTGCCAGCAGCCCACCTCGGCAGGGCCTAGCTTTCTTT
CDR3 protein: CASSPPRQGLAFF

J gene: TRBJ2-5
V gene: TRBV4-1
D gene: TRBD1
CDR3 DNA: TGCGCCAGCAGCCGAACCGGGACAGGGAGGGAGGAGACCCAGTACTTC
CDR3 protein: CASSRTGTGREETQYF

J gene: TRBJ2-1
V gene: TRBV12-5
D gene: -
CDR3 DNA: TGTGCTAGTGGTTTAGCCGTCAATGAGCAGTTCTTC
CDR3 protein: CASGLAVNEQFF

J gene: TRBJ1-1
V gene: TRBV19
D gene: -
CDR3 DNA: TGTGCCAGTAGTATAGGGGGCGGGGGAGCTTTCTTT
CDR3 protein: CASSIGGGGAFF

J gene: TRBJ1-1
V gene: TRBV27
D gene: -
CDR3 DNA: TGTGCCAGCAGTGCGGGGGCTGAAGCTTTCTTT
CDR3 protein: CASSAGAEAFF

J gene: TRBJ2-2
V gene: TRBV19
D gene: -
CDR3 DNA: TGTGCCAGTAGATGGGGACTGGATAGGACCGGGGAGCTGTTTTTT
CDR3 protein: CASRWGLDRTGELFF

J gene: TRBJ1-5
V gene: TRBV2
D gene: -
CDR3 DNA: TGTGCCAGCAGACAGGGATCCAATCAGCCCCAGCATTTT
CDR3 protein: CASRQGSNQPQHF

J gene: TRBJ2-2
V gene: TRBV12-5
D gene: TRBD1
CDR3 DNA: TGTGCTAGTGGTTTGGTCCCGGGGACAGTTGGGAACACCGGGGAGCTGTTTTTT
CDR3 protein: CASGLVPGTVGNTGELFF

J gene: TRBJ1-3
V gene: TRBV11-2
D gene: -
CDR3 DNA: TGTGCCAGCAGTTTCACCGGAGACTCTGGAAACACCATATATTTT
CDR3 protein: CASSFTGDSGNTIYF